This entry lists 9 T cell receptor beta chains sequenced from one sample in a study of beta chain features in type 1 diabetes. Since all of the isolated RNA was reverse transcribed, expressed TCRB transcripts were what got sequenced. The table came from immunoSEQ multiplex PCR; TCRdb's copy has only in-frame clones and leaves some out. Among about 360,000 clones listed, over 10% were seen once. Material for sequencing was naive CD4+ T cells from blood. These receptors were collected from a man aged 18 to 35 in good health.

The genes are TRBV5-4 and TRBJ2-3; D remains ambiguous. Trimming took off 0 bases at V and 0 bases at J, with 8 bases between the two ends. This CDR3 is built from 15 residues. Germline assignment: CDR1 SGHNT and CDR2 YYREEE (reference sequence). The CDR3 sequence is CASSLDRISTDTQYF. CDR3 DNA sequence: TGTGCCAGCAGCTTGGACAGAATCAGCACAGATACGCAGTATTTT.

This clone turned up a few times. The rearrangement uses TRBV29-1 and TRBJ2-3, with 8 bases fitting TRBD1. Trimming at V came to 4 bases and at J to 2 bases, leaving 5 bases not matched to a gene. The CDR3 covers 14 residues. Germline V gene data show CDR1 as SQVTM and CDR2 as ANQGSEA. The CDR3 reads CSVGLTGVTDTQYF. CDR3 coding DNA: TGCAGCGTTGGTCTGACAGGGGTCACAGATACGCAGTATTTT.

This chain joins TRBV7-2 and TRBJ1-1; no reliable D call. V dropped 1 base and J dropped 4 bases, with 10 bases sitting between them. CDR1 and CDR2 (germline): SGHTA, FQGNSA. The CDR3 sequence is 14 residues long. The CDR3 DNA reads TGTGCCAGCAGCTTAGATGGGCGGGGCACTGAAGCTTTCTTT. Its protein product is CASSLDGRGTEAFF.

The V call is TRBV7-9, the J call TRBJ1-1; 7 bases are a match to TRBD1. Germline V gives CDR1 SEHNR, CDR2 FQNEAQ (reference sequence). J was trimmed by 0 bases and V by 6 bases; bases with no gene match: 4. The length of the CDR3 is 14 residues. CDR3 nucleotide sequence: TGTGCCAGCAGGGGTGGGACAGTGAACACTGAAGCTTTCTTT. As protein: CASRGGTVNTEAFF. Filled out from reference TRBV7-9 and TRBJ1-1, the complete variable domain reads DTGVSQNPRHKITKRGQNVTFRCDPISEHNRLYWYRQTLGQGPEFLTYFQNEAQLEKSRLLSDRFSAERPKGSFSTLEIQRTEQGDSAMYLCASRGGTVNTEAFFGQGTRLTVV.

V is TRBV4-1 and J is TRBJ2-7; TRBD1 matches at 10 bases. CDR1 is MGHRA, CDR2 YSYEKL, per germline. The CDR3 is 16 amino acids. With V trimmed by 4 bases and J by 6 bases, 12 bases remained unmatched. DNA for the CDR3: TGCGCCAGCAGCCGAGAGATACCCGGGACAGGGGCCGAGCAGTACTTC. Translating it yields CASSREIPGTGAEQYF.

This clone has just a few counts. The chain couples TRBV28 to TRBJ1-1, with no clear D. This CDR3 has 15 residues. Trimming took off 3 bases at V and 1 base at J, with 12 bases between the two ends. Germline V gene lookup returns CDR1 MDHEN and CDR2 SYDVKM. This chain's CDR3 is CASSFFGIPNTEAFF. CDR3 bases: TGTGCCAGCAGTTTTTTCGGGATACCGAACACTGAAGCTTTCTTT.

This chain uses TRBV19 with TRBJ2-2; a possible D gene is TRBD1 (5 bases). The CDR3 loop spans 16 amino acids. Germline loops: CDR1 LNHDA, CDR2 SQIVND (reference sequence). Trimming removed 3 bases at V and 0 bases at J, with 11 bases between. The CDR3 sequence: CASSIHADTNTGELFF. CDR3 DNA sequence: TGTGCCAGTAGTATTCACGCGGACACGAACACCGGGGAGCTGTTTTTT.

The sample holds a few counts of this clone. J is TRBJ2-1 and V is TRBV12-5; 9 bases are shared with TRBD1. CDR3 size: 16 residues. The J segment lost 5 bases and the V segment lost 4 bases, leaving 9 bases of the junction unmatched. Germline V gene sequence: CDR1 LGHNT, CDR2 FRNRAP. The CDR3 DNA is TGTGCTAGTGGTTCCTGGGGACAGGGTATCGACAATGAGCAGTTCTTC. This gives the protein CASGSWGQGIDNEQFF.

This clone was recorded a few times. This chain uses TRBV7-9 with TRBJ2-5; 7 nucleotides agree with TRBD1. Unmatched junction bases numbered 12, after V lost 5 bases and J lost 0 bases. CDR1 and CDR2 (germline): SEHNR, FQNEAQ (reference sequence). CDR3 length: 17 amino acids. The CDR3 DNA sequence: TGTGCCAGCAGCCTTGCTGGGGACAGAAGGTACCAAGAGACCCAGTACTTC. Its translation: CASSLAGDRRYQETQYF.